These 12 T cell receptor beta chains originate from one sample sequenced in a study of Ad26.COV2.S vaccination and SARS-CoV-2 variants. Regarding treatment: some 20 received Ad26.COV2.S at low or high dose, single or two shots; several received placebo; per-sample allocation not given. The investigators took samples on day 63 after the first vaccine or placebo injection. Clones were read by immunoSEQ multiplex PCR, and TCRdb kept only the in-frame ones, dropping some. Counted here are hundreds of thousands of clones, 75% to 90% occurring once; the ten biggest clones make up roughly 5%. Material: peripheral blood, obtained in a trial of Ad26.COV2.S vaccine versus placebo. The origin of the receptors is a person between 18 and 60 years old who received the Ad26.COV2.S COVID-19 vaccine or a placebo.

The chain couples TRBV10-3 to TRBJ2-3; 7 positions agree with TRBD1. CDR3 length equals 15 residues. Per the germline V gene, CDR1 is ENHRY and CDR2 is SYGVKD. Unmatched junction bases numbered 6, after V lost 2 bases and J lost 4 bases. The CDR3 protein is CAISELTGAADTQYF. The CDR3 DNA sequence: TGTGCCATCAGTGAGCTAACAGGGGCGGCAGATACGCAGTATTTT.

This chain links TRBV6-1 with TRBJ2-1, with D hard to call. Germline CDR1 is MNHNS and CDR2 is SASEGT. V lost 1 base, J lost 6 bases, and 7 bases lay in between. This CDR3 has 13 residues. The CDR3 spells CASSEVYSNEQFF. As DNA, the CDR3 is TGTGCCAGCAGTGAAGTATATAGCAATGAGCAGTTCTTC.

V is TRBV29-1 and J is TRBJ2-2; D gene uncertain. Per germline, CDR1 SQVTM and CDR2 ANQGSEA. V lost 4 bases and J 7 bases, leaving 7 bases between the germline ends. The CDR3 extends over 11 amino acids. The CDR3 DNA reads as TGCAGCGTTGTTAGGATCGGGGAGCTGTTTTTT. Amino acid sequence: CSVVRIGELFF.

The chain links TRBV10-3 to TRBJ2-1; 10 positions agree with TRBD1. Trimming removed 7 bases from V and 1 base from J; junction bases left unmatched: 4. This CDR3 is 15 amino acids long. Germline CDR1 and CDR2: ENHRY and SYGVKD. The CDR3 DNA reads as TGTGCCATCAAGCCGGGACAGGGGTCCTACAATGAGCAGTTCTTC. Translating gives CAIKPGQGSYNEQFF.

The chain joins TRBV19 to TRBJ2-7, with a possible D match to TRBD1 (5 bases). Germline values: CDR1 LNHDA, CDR2 SQIVND (reference sequence). V lost 5 bases, J lost 1 base, and 12 bases lay in between. The CDR3 sequence is 14 residues long. CDR3 region: CASSVRVFSYEQYF. The CDR3 DNA reads TGTGCCAGTAGTGTCAGGGTCTTTTCCTACGAGCAGTACTTC.

This clone was seen more than once but under ten times. J is TRBJ1-6 and V is TRBV12-3 or TRBV12-4, with D maybe TRBD1 (5 bases). Trimming cost V 10 bases and J 2 bases, with 9 bases left between them. This CDR3 is built from 13 residues. This CDR3 reads CATGAAYNSPLHF. CDR3 coding DNA: TGTGCCACCGGGGCAGCCTATAATTCACCCCTCCACTTT.

The V call is TRBV6-1, the J call TRBJ1-2; 8 bases align to TRBD1. Germline V lookup: CDR1 MNHNS, CDR2 SASEGT. The ends lost 2 bases at V and 7 bases at J; junction bases unmatched: 6. The CDR3 covers 14 residues. CDR3 DNA sequence: TGTGCCAGCAGTGAATCGGACAGGGCGGGTGGCTACACCTTC. Its protein is CASSESDRAGGYTF.

The chain carries TRBV2 and TRBJ2-3; 10 positions agree with TRBD1. Germline V gene lookup returns CDR1 SNHLY and CDR2 FYNNEI. With 8 bases clipped from V and 6 bases from J, the junction kept 5 bases outside the gene matches. This CDR3 is 13 amino acids long. In DNA, the CDR3 is TGTGCCAGCGGAGGGACAGGGGTCGATACGCAGTATTTT. Amino acids: CASGGTGVDTQYF.

The V call is TRBV27, the J call TRBJ2-7; D uncertain. Germline assignment: CDR1 MNHEY and CDR2 SMNVEV (reference sequence). This CDR3 has 14 residues. Trimming stripped 5 bases from V and 3 bases from J, with 14 bases between. The CDR3: CASSPQASGYEQYF. DNA for the CDR3: TGTGCCAGCAGTCCGCAGGCCTCCGGCTACGAGCAGTACTTC.

This chain connects TRBV29-1 to TRBJ2-3; 9 bases are shared with TRBD1. Germline CDR1 reads SQVTM; CDR2 reads ANQGSEA. V gave up 4 bases and J gave up 0 bases; unmatched junction bases: 2. The CDR3 contains 14 residues. The CDR3 loop is CSVGGTGSTDTQYF. CDR3 sequence (DNA): TGCAGCGTTGGGGGGACAGGGAGCACAGATACGCAGTATTTT.

A remark on this clone: This sample includes further DNA sequences coding for the same CDR3. V usage is TRBV27 and J usage is TRBJ2-7; a weak D match, TRBD1 (5 bases). V was cut by 0 bases and J by 3 bases, with 6 bases left in between. The germline gives CDR1 MNHEY, CDR2 SMNVEV (reference sequence). The CDR3 contains 13 residues. The CDR3 reads CASSLSRDYEQYF. Here the CDR3 DNA reads TGTGCCAGCAGTTTATCCAGGGACTACGAGCAGTACTTC.

This clone came up once. This chain joins TRBV3-1 (or the pseudogene TRBV3-2) and TRBJ1-2; D possibly corresponds to TRBD1 (6 bases). With 7 bases removed from V and 6 bases from J, the gap between germline ends came to 24 bases. Germline V gives CDR1 LGHDT, CDR2 YNNKEL (reference sequence). The CDR3 sequence is 16 residues long. The CDR3 DNA reads as TGTGCCAGCAAGGGCAGCACGGGGCAGGGGCGTGATGGCTACACCTTC. Translated, it gives CASKGSTGQGRDGYTF.